The sequence of this T cell receptor (beta chain) was determined in a study of T cell repertoires in cytomegalovirus infection. TCRdb ran MiXCR on the reads and lists one entry per CDR3 protein. The sample holds 290,000 or so distinct CDR3 sequences; roughly a tenth are singletons and the top ten take 2% to 3%. This CDR3 has 13 amino acids. Germline assignment: CDR1 DFQATT and CDR2 SNEGSKA (reference sequence). Trimming left V 5 bases short and J 3 bases short, with 10 bases between. This clonotype was seen only a few times. The receptor comes from a human donor in good health (CMV status not recorded). Some clones in this sample may be carry-over from other donors' samples. The chain carries TRBV20-1 and TRBJ1-4, with D hard to call. The specimen sequenced was PBMCs. For the CDR3, the DNA is TGCAGTGCTTCCTCAGAGGCTAATGAAAAACTGTTTTTT. It yields the protein CSASSEANEKLFF.